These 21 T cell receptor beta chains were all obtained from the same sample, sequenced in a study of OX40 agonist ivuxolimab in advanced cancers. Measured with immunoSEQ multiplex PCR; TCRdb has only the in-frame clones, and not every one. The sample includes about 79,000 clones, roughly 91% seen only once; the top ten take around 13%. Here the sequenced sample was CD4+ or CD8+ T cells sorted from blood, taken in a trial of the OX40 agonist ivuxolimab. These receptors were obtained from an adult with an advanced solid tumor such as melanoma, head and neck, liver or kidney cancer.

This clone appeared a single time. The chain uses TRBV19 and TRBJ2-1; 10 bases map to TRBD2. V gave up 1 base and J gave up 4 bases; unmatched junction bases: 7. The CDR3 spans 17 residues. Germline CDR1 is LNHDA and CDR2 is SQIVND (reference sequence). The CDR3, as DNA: TGTGCCAGTAGTATAGTCTCCCTAGCGGGAGAGTACAATGAGCAGTTCTTC. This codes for CASSIVSLAGEYNEQFF.

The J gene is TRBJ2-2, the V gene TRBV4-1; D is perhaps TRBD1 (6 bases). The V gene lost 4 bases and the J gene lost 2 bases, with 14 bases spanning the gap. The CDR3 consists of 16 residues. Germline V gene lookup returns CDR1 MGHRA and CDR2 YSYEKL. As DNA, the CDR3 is TGCGCCAGCAGCCTTCGGACAGATTACAACACCGGGGAGCTGTTTTTT. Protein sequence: CASSLRTDYNTGELFF.

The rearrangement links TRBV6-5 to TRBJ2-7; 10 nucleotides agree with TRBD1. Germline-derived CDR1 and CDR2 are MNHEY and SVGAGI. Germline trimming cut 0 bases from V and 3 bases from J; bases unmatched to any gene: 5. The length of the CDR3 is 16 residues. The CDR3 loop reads CASSYSGGQGVYEQYF. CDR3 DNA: TGTGCCAGCAGTTACTCAGGAGGACAGGGGGTCTACGAGCAGTACTTC.

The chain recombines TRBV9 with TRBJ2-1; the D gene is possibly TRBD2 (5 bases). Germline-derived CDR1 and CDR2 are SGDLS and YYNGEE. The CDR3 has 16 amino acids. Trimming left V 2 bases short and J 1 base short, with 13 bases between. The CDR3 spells CASSVGGSWSYNEQFF. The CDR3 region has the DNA TGTGCCAGCAGCGTCGGAGGATCGTGGTCCTACAATGAGCAGTTCTTC.

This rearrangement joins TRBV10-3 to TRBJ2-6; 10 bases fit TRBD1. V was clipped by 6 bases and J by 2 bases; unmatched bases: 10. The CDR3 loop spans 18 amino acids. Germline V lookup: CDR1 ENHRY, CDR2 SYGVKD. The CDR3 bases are TGTGCCATCAGAGACTCGGCCGGGACAGGGGCTGGGGCCAACGTCCTGACTTTC. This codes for CAIRDSAGTGAGANVLTF.

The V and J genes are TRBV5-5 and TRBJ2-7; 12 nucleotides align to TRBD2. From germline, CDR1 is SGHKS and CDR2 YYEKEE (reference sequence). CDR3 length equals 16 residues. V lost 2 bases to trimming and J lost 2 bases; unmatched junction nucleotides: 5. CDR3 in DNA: TGTGCCAGCAGCTTTCATCTAGCGGGAGGGCCCTACGAGCAGTACTTC. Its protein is CASSFHLAGGPYEQYF. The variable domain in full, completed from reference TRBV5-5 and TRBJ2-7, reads DAGVTQSPTHLIKTRGQQVTLRCSPISGHKSVSWYQQVLGQGPQFIFQYYEKEERGRGNFPDRFSARQFPNYSSELNVNALLLGDSALYLCASSFHLAGGPYEQYFGPGTRLTVT.

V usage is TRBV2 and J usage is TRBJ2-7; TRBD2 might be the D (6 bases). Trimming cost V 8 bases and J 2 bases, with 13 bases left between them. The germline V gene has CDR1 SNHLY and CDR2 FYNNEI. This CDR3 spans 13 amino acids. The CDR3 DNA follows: TGTGCCAGCCAGACTAGATCGCCCTACGAGCAGTACTTC. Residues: CASQTRSPYEQYF.

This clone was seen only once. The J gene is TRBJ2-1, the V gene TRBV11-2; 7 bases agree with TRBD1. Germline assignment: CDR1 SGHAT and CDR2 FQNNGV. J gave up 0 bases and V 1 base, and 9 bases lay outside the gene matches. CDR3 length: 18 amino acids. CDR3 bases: TGTGCCAGCAGCTTAGTGTTCGGGACAGCGAGCTCCTACAATGAGCAGTTCTTC. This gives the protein CASSLVFGTASSYNEQFF.

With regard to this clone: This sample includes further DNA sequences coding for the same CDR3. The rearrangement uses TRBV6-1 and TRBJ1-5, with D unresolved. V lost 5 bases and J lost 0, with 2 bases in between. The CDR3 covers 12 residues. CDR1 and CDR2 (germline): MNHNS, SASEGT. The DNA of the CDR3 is TGTGCCAGCAGTAATAGCAATCAGCCCCAGCATTTT. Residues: CASSNSNQPQHF.

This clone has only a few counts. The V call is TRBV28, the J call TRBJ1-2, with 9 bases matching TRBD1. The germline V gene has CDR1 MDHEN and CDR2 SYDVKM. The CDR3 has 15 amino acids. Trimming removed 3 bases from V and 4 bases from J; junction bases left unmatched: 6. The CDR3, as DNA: TGTGCCAGCAGTTTGGGGACAGGGAAGTCCTATGGCTACACCTTC. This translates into CASSLGTGKSYGYTF.

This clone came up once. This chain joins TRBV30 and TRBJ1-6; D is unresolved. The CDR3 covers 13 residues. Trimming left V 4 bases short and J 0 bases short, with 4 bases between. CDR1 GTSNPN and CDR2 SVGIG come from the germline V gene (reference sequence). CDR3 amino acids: CAWKNSYNSPLHF. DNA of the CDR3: TGTGCCTGGAAAAACTCCTATAATTCACCCCTCCACTTT.

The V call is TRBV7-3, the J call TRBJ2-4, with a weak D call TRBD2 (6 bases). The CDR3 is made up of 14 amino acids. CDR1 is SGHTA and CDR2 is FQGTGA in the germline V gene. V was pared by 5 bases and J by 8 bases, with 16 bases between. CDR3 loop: CASSRGLLGDIQYF. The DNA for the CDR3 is TGTGCCAGCAGCCGGGGACTTTTAGGGGACATTCAGTACTTC.

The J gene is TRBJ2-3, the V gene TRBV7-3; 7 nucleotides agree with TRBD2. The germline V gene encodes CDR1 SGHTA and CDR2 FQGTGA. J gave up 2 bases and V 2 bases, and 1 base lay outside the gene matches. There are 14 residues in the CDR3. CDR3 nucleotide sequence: TGTGCCAGCAGCTTAGCGGGAGCCACAGATACGCAGTATTTT. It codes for CASSLAGATDTQYF.

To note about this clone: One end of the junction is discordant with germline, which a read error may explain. The CDR3 protein is CASSEGLAGPREQYF. CDR3 bases: TGTGCCAGCAGCGAGGGACTAGCGGGACCTCGCGAGCAGTACTTC. The rearrangement links TRBV5-1 to TRBJ2-7; 13 bases line up with TRBD2. This CDR3 has 15 amino acids. Germline values: CDR1 SGHRS, CDR2 YFSETQ. The whole variable domain, filled in from reference TRBV5-1 and TRBJ2-7, reads KAGVTQTPRYLIKTRGQQVTLSCSPISGHRSVSWYQQTPGQGLQFLFEYFSETQRNKGNFPGRFSGRQFSNSRSEMNVSTLELGDSALYLCASSEGLAGPREQYFGPGTRLTVT.

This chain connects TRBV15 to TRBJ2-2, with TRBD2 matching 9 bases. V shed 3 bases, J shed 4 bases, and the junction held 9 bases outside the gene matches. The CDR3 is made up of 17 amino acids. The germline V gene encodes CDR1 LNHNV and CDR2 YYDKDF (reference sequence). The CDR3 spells CATSRRAGGWGTGELFF. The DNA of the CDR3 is TGTGCCACCAGCAGGCGAGCGGGAGGCTGGGGCACCGGGGAGCTGTTTTTT.

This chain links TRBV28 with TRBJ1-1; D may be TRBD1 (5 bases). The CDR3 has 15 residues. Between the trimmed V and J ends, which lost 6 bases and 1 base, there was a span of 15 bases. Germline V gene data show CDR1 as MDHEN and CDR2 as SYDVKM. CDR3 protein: CASRPSGRSNTEAFF. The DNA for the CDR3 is TGTGCCAGCAGACCTTCGGGACGGTCGAACACTGAAGCTTTCTTT.

CDR3 region: CASSQGPRPGGPEGETQYF. The CDR3 coding sequence is TGCGCCAGCAGCCAAGGCCCTCGTCCGGGAGGTCCCGAAGGGGAGACCCAGTACTTC. The chain recombines TRBV4-1 with TRBJ2-5, with TRBD2 matching over 7 bases. Germline V gene data show CDR1 as MGHRA and CDR2 as YSYEKL. After removal of 1 base from V and 5 bases from J, the junction contained 19 bases not matched to a gene. The CDR3 spans 19 residues.

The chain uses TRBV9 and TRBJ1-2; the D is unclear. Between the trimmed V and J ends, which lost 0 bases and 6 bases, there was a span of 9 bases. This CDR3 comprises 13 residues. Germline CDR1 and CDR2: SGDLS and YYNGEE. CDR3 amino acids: CASSVAPRDGYTF. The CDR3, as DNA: TGTGCCAGCAGCGTAGCCCCAAGAGATGGCTACACCTTC. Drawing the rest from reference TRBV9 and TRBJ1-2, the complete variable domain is DSGVTQTPKHLITATGQRVTLRCSPRSGDLSVYWYQQSLDQGLQFLIQYYNGEERAKGNILERFSAQQFPDLHSELNLSSLELGDSALYFCASSVAPRDGYTFGSGTRLTVV.

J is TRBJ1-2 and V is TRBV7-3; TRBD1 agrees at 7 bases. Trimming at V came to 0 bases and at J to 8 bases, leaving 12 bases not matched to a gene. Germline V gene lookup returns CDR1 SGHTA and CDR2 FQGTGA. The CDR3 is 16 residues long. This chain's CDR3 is CASSLTGGGGVGGYTF. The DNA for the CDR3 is TGTGCCAGCAGCTTAACCGGAGGAGGGGGCGTAGGCGGCTACACCTTC.

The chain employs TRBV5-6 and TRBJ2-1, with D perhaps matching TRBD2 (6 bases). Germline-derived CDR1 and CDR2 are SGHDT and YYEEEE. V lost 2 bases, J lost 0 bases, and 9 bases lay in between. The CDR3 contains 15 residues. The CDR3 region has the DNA TGTGCCAGCAGCTTTAGCGGAACCTCCTACAATGAGCAGTTCTTC. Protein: CASSFSGTSYNEQFF.

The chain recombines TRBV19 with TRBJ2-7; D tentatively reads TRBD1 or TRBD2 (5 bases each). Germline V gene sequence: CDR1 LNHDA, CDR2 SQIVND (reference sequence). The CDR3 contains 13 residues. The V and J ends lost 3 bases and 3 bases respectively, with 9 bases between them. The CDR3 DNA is TGTGCCAGTAGTATGGGGACGGTCTACGAGCAGTACTTC. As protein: CASSMGTVYEQYF.